Presented here are 16 T cell receptor beta chains from one specimen sequenced in a study of T cells in Graves' hyperthyroidism and ophthalmopathy. RNA transcripts gave rise to amplified TCR beta CDR3 regions. RT-PCR in the first round (using the HTBI primer set) targeted the TCR CDR3. MiXCR was run by TCRdb on the multiplex PCR reads, yielding one entry per CDR3 protein. Among about 640,000 distinct CDR3 sequences listed, less than 25% were seen once. The sequencing sample was made of blood. All receptors come from a man in his thirties or forties with Graves' ophthalmopathy.

This chain links TRBV7-2 with TRBJ1-2; a weak D match, TRBD1 (6 bases). V was pared by 3 bases and J by 2 bases, with 7 bases between. Germline values: CDR1 SGHTA, CDR2 FQGNSA. This CDR3 region has 13 residues. The CDR3 protein is CASSFDRNYGYTF. CDR3 DNA sequence: TGTGCCAGCAGCTTCGACAGGAACTATGGCTACACCTTC.

Many counts were recorded for this clonotype. This chain links TRBV28 with TRBJ1-5, with 8 bases that match TRBD1. Losses at the gene ends were 6 bases for V and 6 bases for J; bases not matched to a gene: 7. Looked up from germline, CDR1 is MDHEN and CDR2 is SYDVKM. The CDR3 contains 14 residues. In DNA, the CDR3 is TGTGCCAGCAGGAGGACAGGGATGATTCAGCCCCAGCATTTT. Its translation: CASRRTGMIQPQHF.

This clonotype turned up a few times. V usage is TRBV30 and J usage is TRBJ2-7, with 9 bases fitting TRBD2. V lost 0 bases, J lost 2 bases, and 5 bases stayed unmatched. Germline lookup yields CDR1 GTSNPN and CDR2 SVGIG (reference sequence). CDR3 length: 15 residues. DNA of the CDR3: TGTGCCTGGAGTGTAAAGGCTAGCGGGACCTACGAGCAGTACTTC. It encodes CAWSVKASGTYEQYF.

The V call is TRBV10-3, the J call TRBJ2-7, with TRBD1 matching 7 bases. Germline trimming cut 0 bases from V and 2 bases from J; bases unmatched to any gene: 4. Germline CDR1 is ENHRY and CDR2 is SYGVKD. The CDR3 has 15 amino acids. CDR3 in amino acids: CAISESGTVTYEQYF. CDR3 bases: TGTGCCATCAGTGAGTCGGGGACAGTCACCTACGAGCAGTACTTC.

This clonotype came up many times. V usage is TRBV30 and J usage is TRBJ2-1; possibly TRBD2 for D (6 bases). Germline V gives CDR1 GTSNPN, CDR2 SVGIG (reference sequence). The V end lost 5 bases, the J end lost 0 bases, and 11 bases lay between the germline ends. This CDR3 has 14 amino acids. The CDR3 DNA follows: TGTGCCTGGGGGCGGGACTCCTCCTACAATGAGCAGTTCTTC. Translation gives CAWGRDSSYNEQFF.

This clonotype was observed a handful of times. The chain carries TRBV7-3 and TRBJ1-5; D unresolved. V lost 5 bases and J 10 bases, leaving 15 bases between the germline ends. CDR3 size: 13 residues. CDR1 SGHTA and CDR2 FQGTGA come from the germline V gene. The DNA for the CDR3 is TGTGCCAGCAGCCCAAACTCTGGAGGACCCCAGCATTTT. Amino acid sequence: CASSPNSGGPQHF.

In this sample, this clonotype turned up a few times. This chain links TRBV18 with TRBJ2-6; D may be TRBD2 (6 bases). The V gene's germline CDR1 is KGHSH and CDR2 LQKENI. The CDR3 is made up of 16 amino acids. V lost 5 bases and J lost 1, with 12 bases in between. For the CDR3, the DNA is TGTGCCAGCTCAACTCGCGGGGCGTCTGGGGCCAACGTCCTGACTTTC. This gives the protein CASSTRGASGANVLTF.

The chain uses TRBV9 and TRBJ2-7; 7 positions agree with TRBD1. The length of the CDR3 is 15 residues. The V and J ends lost 3 bases and 6 bases, in that order; junction bases with no gene match: 12. Germline V gene sequence: CDR1 SGDLS, CDR2 YYNGEE. This chain's CDR3 is CASSAGQAGPSEQYF. The CDR3 bases are TGTGCCAGCAGCGCCGGACAGGCGGGTCCTTCCGAGCAGTACTTC.

This clonotype was detected many times. This chain joins TRBV7-2 and TRBJ2-7; TRBD2 might be the D (6 bases). V was clipped by 5 bases and J by 2 bases, with 16 bases between them. Germline values: CDR1 SGHTA, CDR2 FQGNSA. CDR3 length: 15 residues. CDR3 protein: CASSLSRLGAYEQYF. CDR3 DNA sequence: TGTGCCAGCAGCCTCTCCAGACTAGGGGCCTACGAGCAGTACTTC.

The chain combines TRBV6-1 with TRBJ2-1, with 14 nucleotides matching TRBD2. CDR3 length: 14 amino acids. V lost 6 bases to trimming and J lost 9 bases; unmatched junction nucleotides: 4. Germline CDR1 reads MNHNS; CDR2 reads SASEGT. CDR3 DNA: TGTGCCAGCAGGACTAGCGGGAGGGCCGGTGAGCAGTTCTTC. It translates to CASRTSGRAGEQFF.

The rearrangement uses TRBV6-1 and TRBJ2-7; D might be TRBD1 (6 bases). Germline V gene data show CDR1 as MNHNS and CDR2 as SASEGT. The CDR3 spans 14 residues. Trimming removed 2 bases at V and 3 bases at J, with 11 bases between. The CDR3 DNA follows: TGTGCCAGCAGTGAAACAGGGATCTACTACGAGCAGTACTTC. This gives the protein CASSETGIYYEQYF.

The V and J genes are TRBV20-1 and TRBJ2-3, with a weak D call TRBD1 (7 bases). The CDR3 extends over 15 amino acids. Germline V gives CDR1 DFQATT, CDR2 SNEGSKA (reference sequence). Trimming removed 3 bases at V and 2 bases at J, with 15 bases between. The DNA of the CDR3 is TGCAGTGCTAGGCCTGGAGGGGGCCCCACAGATACGCAGTATTTT. Its protein is CSARPGGGPTDTQYF.

There are a few counts of this clonotype. V and J are TRBV9 and TRBJ2-5; 7 bases are a match to TRBD2. The germline V gene encodes CDR1 SGDLS and CDR2 YYNGEE. V gave up 0 bases and J gave up 3 bases; unmatched junction bases: 14. The CDR3 is made up of 18 amino acids. The CDR3 here is CASSVAPLGAGIKETQYF. DNA for the CDR3: TGTGCCAGCAGCGTAGCCCCCCTTGGAGCGGGGATCAAAGAGACCCAGTACTTC.

This clonotype was detected ten times or more. The chain joins TRBV7-2 to TRBJ2-3, with D tentatively TRBD2 (5 bases). Germline V gene lookup returns CDR1 SGHTA and CDR2 FQGNSA. Trimming took off 3 bases at V and 2 bases at J, with 12 bases between the two ends. CDR3 length: 15 amino acids. The CDR3 DNA sequence: TGTGCCAGCAGCTTCGCTTCGGGAAACACAGATACGCAGTATTTT. Translating gives CASSFASGNTDTQYF.

With regard to this clonotype: One end of the junction varies from germline; a read error may be responsible. The J gene is TRBJ2-2, the V gene TRBV20-1; weak D call: TRBD2 (6 bases). The CDR3 loop spans 13 amino acids. CDR1 DFQATT and CDR2 SNEGSKA come from the germline V gene (reference sequence). The CDR3 DNA reads TGTAGTGCTGATGGGGAGGACACCGGGGAGCTGTTTTTT. It yields the protein CSADGEDTGELFF.

This clonotype was detected ten times or more. This chain joins TRBV11-3 and TRBJ2-2; 8 bases line up with TRBD1. CDR1 is SGHNT and CDR2 is YENEEA in the germline V gene. CDR3 length: 16 residues. Trimming cost V 3 bases and J 4 bases; bases outside gene matches: 7. CDR3 region: CASSLETGASTGELFF. CDR3 DNA: TGTGCCAGCAGCTTGGAGACAGGGGCGTCCACCGGGGAGCTGTTTTTT.